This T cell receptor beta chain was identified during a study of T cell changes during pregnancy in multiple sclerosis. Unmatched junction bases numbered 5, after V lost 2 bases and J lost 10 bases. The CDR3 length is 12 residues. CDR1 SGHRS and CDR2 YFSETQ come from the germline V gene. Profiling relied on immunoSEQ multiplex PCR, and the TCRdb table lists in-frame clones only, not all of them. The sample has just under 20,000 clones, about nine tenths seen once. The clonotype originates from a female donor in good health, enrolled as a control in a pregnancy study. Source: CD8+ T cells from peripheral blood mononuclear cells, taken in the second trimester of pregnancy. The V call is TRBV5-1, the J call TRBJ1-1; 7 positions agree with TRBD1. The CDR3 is CASSLGQAGAFF. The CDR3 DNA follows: TGCGCCAGCAGCTTAGGACAGGCAGGAGCTTTCTTT.